The clone carrying this T cell receptor (beta chain) appeared a few times. Its antigen is not known. Germline V gene lookup returns CDR1 SGHTS and CDR2 YDEGEE. This CDR3 has 12 residues. The V gene lost 7 bases and the J gene lost 6 bases, with 11 bases spanning the gap. Healthy Caucasian individuals made up all the donors. This sample was included in a study of identical twins. Whole-study results and caveats: Models underestimated TCR alpha sharing (out-of-frame) in monozygotic twins.

MiXCR was run by TCRdb on the 5' RACE reads, yielding one entry per CDR3 protein. The table shows 200,000 to 250,000 distinct CDR3 sequences, with 6.5% to 9% occurring only once. This sample also belongs to another study, concerning yellow fever vaccine responses in identical twins.

Sequenced: CD8+ T cells sorted from blood. The TCR was taken from a young woman in good health. The chain links TRBV5-8 to TRBJ2-1; D is uncertain. The CDR3 is CASPRRLNEQFF. CDR3 bases: TGTGCCAGCCCCCGGCGCCTCAATGAGCAGTTCTTC.